The present TCR beta chain was sequenced within a study of OX40 agonist ivuxolimab in advanced cancers. Study-level background: Three patients showed partial responses: one hepatocellular carcinoma and two cutaneous melanoma cases.

Using immunoSEQ multiplex PCR, the repertoire was profiled, and TCRdb retains in-frame clones only, with some absent. The sample has roughly 56,000 clones, more than 70% seen once. The study, taken as a whole, reports: Normalized expansion of T-cell clones was also low for some nonresponders. Clonal expansion from baseline to week 6 occurred in both CD4+ and CD8+ T cells.

Individuals having autoimmune disease history or systemic immunosuppression were not enrolled. Concerning this clone: Its antigen is currently unknown.

The trim removed 4 bases at V and 9 bases at J, leaving 10 bases unmatched. The germline CDR1 and CDR2 sequences are MNHNS and SASEGT. The CDR3 is made up of 15 amino acids. The receptor was isolated from an adult with an advanced solid tumor such as melanoma, head and neck, liver or kidney cancer. This material consisted of CD4+ or CD8+ T cells sorted from blood, taken in a trial of the OX40 agonist ivuxolimab. The chain joins TRBV6-1 to TRBJ2-3; 10 bases line up with TRBD2. The CDR3 bases are TGTGCCAGCAGTGCTAGCGGGGGCCCCTTTCGGACGCAGTATTTT. Translation: CASSASGGPFRTQYF.